Following are 30 T cell receptor beta chains from one sample sequenced in a study of T cell responses to AZD1222 COVID-19 vaccine. The protocol was immunoSEQ multiplex PCR, while the TCRdb copy is restricted to in-frame clones and leaves out a portion. The sample has about 83,000 clones, more than 75% seen once; the top ten hold roughly 4.5%. Sequenced material: peripheral blood, taken on day 0 of MenACWY control vaccination. These receptors came from an adult in good health.

The rearrangement links TRBV28 to TRBJ2-7; 9 bases fit TRBD2. Germline values: CDR1 MDHEN, CDR2 SYDVKM. The CDR3 contains 14 residues. V trimming: 10 bases; J trimming: 6 bases; junction bases outside the gene matches: 13. Here the CDR3 DNA reads TGTGCCATCCAACCTCGCGGGCGGGGGGGCGAGCAGTACTTC. This gives the protein CAIQPRGRGGEQYF.

The CDR3 DNA is TGCGCCAGCAGCCAAGTCGGGGGAAGCAATCAGCCCCAGCATTTT. It codes for CASSQVGGSNQPQHF. This chain uses TRBV4-1 with TRBJ1-5; weak D call: TRBD1 (5 bases). The V gene's germline CDR1 is MGHRA and CDR2 YSYEKL. The CDR3 runs to 15 residues. The V and J ends lost 1 base and 1 base respectively, with 8 bases between them.

V gene TRBV27 combines with J gene TRBJ1-5; D call uncertain. The germline V and J ends were trimmed by 1 base and 3 bases, with 10 bases remaining between them. CDR1 MNHEY and CDR2 SMNVEV come from the germline V gene (reference sequence). This CDR3 has 15 amino acids. The CDR3 DNA is TGTGCCAGCAGTTTATACGGATCAAACAATCAGCCCCAGCATTTT. The encoded protein is CASSLYGSNNQPQHF.

This clone was counted once. The V call is TRBV7-9, the J call TRBJ2-5; 10 positions agree with TRBD2. Germline V gives CDR1 SEHNR, CDR2 FQNEAQ (reference sequence). V lost 5 bases, J lost 2 bases, and 8 bases stayed unmatched. The CDR3 totals 16 residues. The CDR3 protein is CASSPRTSGLQETQYF. The CDR3 region has the DNA TGTGCCAGCAGCCCTCGGACTAGCGGATTACAAGAGACCCAGTACTTC.

This clone was detected only once. DNA of the CDR3: TGCGCCAGCAGTGTGGGCAGGGGCCTTGAGGAGCAGTACTTC. This gives the protein CASSVGRGLEEQYF. The genes are TRBV10-1 and TRBJ2-7, with D perhaps TRBD1 (6 bases). V lost 4 bases and J lost 7, with 17 bases in between. The CDR3 contains 14 residues. Germline CDR1 reads WNHNN; CDR2 reads SYGVQD (reference sequence).

The chain uses TRBV7-2 and TRBJ2-7; possibly TRBD1 for D (5 bases). The V gene's germline CDR1 is SGHTA and CDR2 FQGNSA. V was clipped by 3 bases and J by 1 base, with 10 bases between them. The CDR3 covers 14 residues. CDR3 amino acids: CASSFLTASYEQYF. The CDR3 nucleotides are TGTGCCAGCAGCTTTTTGACAGCTTCCTACGAGCAGTACTTC.

The rearrangement joins TRBV24-1 to TRBJ1-4; D is unresolved. Germline CDR1 reads KGHDR; CDR2 reads SFDVKD. Trimming took off 4 bases at V and 15 bases at J, with 11 bases between the two ends. This CDR3 is 11 amino acids long. This chain's CDR3 is CATSEAGRMFF. The CDR3 DNA reads as TGTGCCACCAGTGAGGCAGGTCGTATGTTTTTT.

The chain joins TRBV19 to TRBJ1-1, with 7 positions matching TRBD1. Per germline, CDR1 LNHDA and CDR2 SQIVND (reference sequence). CDR3 length equals 11 residues. V lost 8 bases, J lost 7 bases, and 4 bases stayed unmatched. CDR3 bases: TGTGCCAGTGGAGACAGGGTTGAAGCTTTCTTT. The encoded protein is CASGDRVEAFF.

V usage is TRBV4-2 and J usage is TRBJ2-1, with D perhaps TRBD1 (5 bases). CDR1 and CDR2 (germline): LGHNA, YNFKEQ. Between the trimmed V and J ends, which lost 4 bases and 10 bases, there was a span of 14 bases. CDR3 size: 13 residues. CDR3 sequence reads: CASSRGVFGEQFF. CDR3 DNA sequence: TGTGCCAGCAGCCGGGGCGTATTTGGGGAGCAGTTCTTC.

V is TRBV25-1 and J is TRBJ2-5; D is ambiguous. CDR3 length: 14 amino acids. Trimming left V 0 bases short and J 6 bases short, with 11 bases between. CDR1 and CDR2 (germline): MGHDK, SYGVNS. CDR3 sequence (DNA): TGTGCCAGCAGTGAATATAAAACGAGAAAGACCCAGTACTTC. This encodes CASSEYKTRKTQYF.

This sequence joins TRBV4-3 and TRBJ1-1, with D tentatively TRBD1 (6 bases). This CDR3 contains 16 residues. Trimming took off 0 bases at V and 3 bases at J, with 14 bases between the two ends. Germline V gene data show CDR1 as LGHNA and CDR2 as YSLEER. The CDR3 spells CASSQDGRGVDTEAFF. CDR3 DNA sequence: TGCGCCAGCAGCCAAGATGGCAGGGGTGTGGACACTGAAGCTTTCTTT.

This clone was seen a few times. The chain has TRBV6-5 and TRBJ2-7; D perhaps matches TRBD2 (5 bases). V was clipped by 7 bases and J by 4 bases, with 14 bases between them. The germline V gene encodes CDR1 MNHEY and CDR2 SVGAGI. The CDR3 runs 13 residues. The CDR3 is CASTGRRPYEQYF. CDR3 nucleotide sequence: TGTGCCAGCACAGGACGGAGGCCTTACGAGCAGTACTTC.

This clone has a handful of counts. The V call is TRBV2, the J call TRBJ2-3; 10 bases map to TRBD1. Germline CDR1 and CDR2: SNHLY and FYNNEI. V shed 7 bases, J shed 3 bases, and the junction held 13 bases outside the gene matches. The CDR3 consists of 17 residues. The CDR3 sequence: CASKTSTGTGETDTQYF. CDR3 in DNA: TGTGCCAGCAAAACATCGACGGGGACAGGGGAAACAGATACGCAGTATTTT.

The V and J genes are TRBV3-1 (or the pseudogene TRBV3-2) and TRBJ1-2, with no clear D. The CDR3 spans 12 residues. The V end was cut by 0 bases, the J end by 7 bases, with 6 bases between. Looked up from germline, CDR1 is LGHDT and CDR2 is YNNKEL (reference sequence). The CDR3 is CASSQDPSGYTF. The DNA for the CDR3 is TGTGCCAGCAGCCAAGACCCTTCTGGCTACACCTTC.

The rearrangement uses TRBV21-1 and TRBJ2-5; the D call TRBD2 from the table was never checked on the DNA. TRBV21-1 is given as a pseudogene. The CDR3 spans 16 residues. DNA for the CDR3: TGTGCCAGCAGCAAAGCGAACCCTAGCGGGGGAGAGACCCAGTACTTC. This encodes CASSKANPSGGETQYF.

The chain uses TRBV14 and TRBJ1-1; D not certain. The CDR3 runs 15 residues. V lost 4 bases and J 0 bases, leaving 12 bases between the germline ends. The germline V gene has CDR1 SGHDN and CDR2 FVKESK. The CDR3 here is CASSPLILMNTEAFF. CDR3 in DNA: TGTGCCAGCAGCCCTCTAATCCTAATGAACACTGAAGCTTTCTTT.

The chain is built from TRBV28 and TRBJ1-3; D call uncertain. The germline V and J ends were trimmed by 8 bases and 0 bases, with 8 bases remaining between them. CDR1 and CDR2 from the germline V gene are MDHEN and SYDVKM. The CDR3 runs to 13 residues. The CDR3 sequence is CASWTDSGNTIYF. The CDR3 DNA follows: TGTGCCAGCTGGACGGACTCTGGAAACACCATATATTTT.

The genes are TRBV28 and TRBJ1-6, with D tentatively TRBD1 (6 bases). The germline V gene encodes CDR1 MDHEN and CDR2 SYDVKM. V dropped 9 bases and J dropped 9 bases, with 15 bases sitting between them. The CDR3 spans 13 residues. CDR3 DNA sequence: TGTGCCAGTTCTCGGACAGTGAGTTCACCCCTCCACTTT. It yields the protein CASSRTVSSPLHF.

The J gene is TRBJ2-7, the V gene TRBV27, with 10 bases aligning to TRBD2. CDR3 length equals 15 residues. Losses at the gene ends were 7 bases for V and 2 bases for J; bases not matched to a gene: 8. The germline gives CDR1 MNHEY, CDR2 SMNVEV (reference sequence). The CDR3 DNA sequence: TGTGCCAGCACCGATGGAGCGGGAGGGACCTACGAGCAGTACTTC. Its translation: CASTDGAGGTYEQYF.

V and J are TRBV28 and TRBJ2-1; D is unresolved. Trimming took off 5 bases at V and 0 bases at J, with 23 bases between the two ends. CDR3 size: 19 residues. Germline CDR1 reads MDHEN; CDR2 reads SYDVKM. In nucleotides, the CDR3 is TGTGCCAGCAGTCTTCGCAATTTACTTATAATGAGCTCCTACAATGAGCAGTTCTTC. Translated, it gives CASSLRNLLIMSSYNEQFF.

Here the CDR3 DNA reads TGCGCCAGCAGCTTCAGGGGTAGCGGGAGTTTAGATACGCAGTATTTT. Residues: CASSFRGSGSLDTQYF. The chain combines TRBV4-3 with TRBJ2-3; 9 bases are shared with TRBD2. The CDR3 sequence is 16 residues long. The V and J ends lost 5 bases and 5 bases, in that order; junction bases with no gene match: 11. CDR1 LGHNA and CDR2 YSLEER come from the germline V gene.

The chain links TRBV6-5 to TRBJ1-4; unclear D gene. Per germline, CDR1 MNHEY and CDR2 SVGAGI. The CDR3 covers 16 residues. Between the trimmed V and J ends, which lost 4 bases and 0 bases, there was a span of 12 bases. The chain's CDR3 is CASSSQTQATNEKLFF. The CDR3 DNA sequence: TGTGCCAGCAGTTCACAGACCCAAGCAACTAATGAAAAACTGTTTTTT.

V gene TRBV10-3 combines with J gene TRBJ2-2; D uncertain. CDR3 size: 14 residues. V was pared by 0 bases and J by 1 base, with 3 bases between. From germline, CDR1 is ENHRY and CDR2 SYGVKD. The CDR3 DNA follows: TGTGCCATCAGTGAGTCTGTGAACACCGGGGAGCTGTTTTTT. Translating gives CAISESVNTGELFF.

This rearrangement joins TRBV19 to TRBJ2-2; D gene ambiguous. Trimming pared 3 bases from V and 6 bases from J, leaving 11 bases between. The CDR3 has 14 amino acids. Germline values: CDR1 LNHDA, CDR2 SQIVND (reference sequence). CDR3 DNA: TGTGCCAGTAGTATCCCAGGTGGTGCCGGGGAGCTGTTTTTT. As protein: CASSIPGGAGELFF.

This sequence joins TRBV9 and TRBJ1-2; 7 bases are a match to TRBD1. Germline assignment: CDR1 SGDLS and CDR2 YYNGEE. J lost 8 bases, V lost 3 bases, and 7 bases had no gene match. This CDR3 comprises 13 residues. This CDR3 reads CASSAPGQRGYTF. The CDR3 DNA reads TGTGCCAGCAGCGCTCCGGGACAGAGGGGCTACACCTTC. The whole variable domain, filled in from reference TRBV9 and TRBJ1-2, reads DSGVTQTPKHLITATGQRVTLRCSPRSGDLSVYWYQQSLDQGLQFLIQYYNGEERAKGNILERFSAQQFPDLHSELNLSSLELGDSALYFCASSAPGQRGYTFGSGTRLTVV.

This chain uses TRBV12-5 with TRBJ1-2; D is possibly TRBD1 (5 bases). Between the trimmed V and J ends, which lost 1 base and 4 bases, there was a span of 7 bases. The CDR3 length is 13 residues. Per the germline V gene, CDR1 is LGHNT and CDR2 is FRNRAP. The CDR3 bases are TGTGCTAGTGGTTTGGGGGGCAGCTATGGCTACACCTTC. Its protein product is CASGLGGSYGYTF.

The chain has TRBV6-2 or TRBV6-3 and TRBJ2-7, with D hard to call. This CDR3 contains 14 residues. Germline CDR1 reads MNHEY; CDR2 reads SVGEGT. With 6 bases removed from V and 4 bases from J, the gap between germline ends came to 16 bases. The CDR3 reads CASSRQSGFYEQYF. DNA of the CDR3: TGTGCCAGCAGCCGCCAGTCCGGTTTTTACGAGCAGTACTTC.

The gene calls are TRBV18 and TRBJ2-3; no clear D. Per germline, CDR1 KGHSH and CDR2 LQKENI. The CDR3 extends over 15 amino acids. V was clipped by 2 bases and J by 2 bases, with 11 bases between them. The CDR3 is CASSPFGVLTDTQYF. The CDR3 nucleotides are TGTGCCAGCTCACCATTCGGAGTTCTCACAGATACGCAGTATTTT.

This chain joins TRBV27 and TRBJ2-1, with D possibly being TRBD1 or TRBD2 (5 bases each). The germline V gene encodes CDR1 MNHEY and CDR2 SMNVEV (reference sequence). This CDR3 spans 15 amino acids. V was cut by 7 bases and J by 1 base, with 14 bases left in between. This CDR3 reads CASKIRGRSYNEQFF. CDR3 bases: TGTGCCAGCAAAATCCGGGGCCGATCCTACAATGAGCAGTTCTTC.

This rearrangement joins TRBV11-3 to TRBJ1-2; D is unclear. Germline lookup yields CDR1 SGHNT and CDR2 YENEEA. The germline V and J ends were trimmed by 1 base and 3 bases, with 15 bases remaining between them. This CDR3 is 16 amino acids long. The DNA for the CDR3 is TGTGCCAGCAGCTTAGGGCCCTTGGGGAGAGACTATGGCTACACCTTC. This sequence encodes CASSLGPLGRDYGYTF.